Reported below is one TCR beta chain. Its antigen target is currently unknown. No base qualities exist here, and no much larger clone lies one base off it. The V and J ends are trimmed by 4 bases and 7 bases, leaving 7 bases between them. The CDR3, from cysteine to phenylalanine, totals 11 residues. Only CDR3 DNA remains: 33 bases, in frame from the first base. According to the germline V gene, CDR1 reads SQVTM and CDR2 reads ANQGSEA. This record belongs to a study of OX40 agonist ivuxolimab in advanced cancers. Background for the entire study: Ivuxolimab, which targeted the costimulatory receptor OX40 (CD134), was an agonistic, fully human IgG2 monoclonal antibody. Prior anti-PD-1, anti-PD-L1 or anti-CTLA-4 therapy was permitted, and checkpoint inhibitors had been received by 40% to 50% of dose-escalation patients. Intravenous ivuxolimab was administered to patients every 2 weeks at six dose levels: 0.01, 0.1, 0.3, 1.5, 3 and 10 mg/kg. Among the roughly 52 dose-escalation patients, approximately 20 had hepatocellular carcinoma, approximately 15 melanoma, 9 renal cell carcinoma and 9 head and neck cancer. The monotherapy dose-escalation portion (N ≈ 52 patients) of the phase I ivuxolimab trial is reported in the paper. A male proportion of almost 85% and a mean age of 60 years, ranging from 23 to 79, were recorded for the dose-escalation cohort. Partial responses were achieved by three dose-escalation patients, of whom one had hepatocellular carcinoma and two had cutaneous melanoma. Peripheral TCRbeta sequencing aimed to test whether ivuxolimab altered TCR sequence diversity and caused clonal T-cell expansion.

The paper's findings and limits, for the study overall: The antigen specificity of the peripheral T cells that underwent clonal expansion was not determined. At doses of 0.1 to 3.0 mg/kg, clonal expansion of both CD4+ and CD8+ T cells in blood was seen between baseline and week 6. Low levels of normalized T-cell clonal expansion were also shown by some nonresponding patients. In partial responders in the 0.1-3.0 mg/kg groups, normalized peripheral clonal expansion was found to be among the lowest, especially among CD8+ T cells. After ivuxolimab, expanded clones were on average more numerous among CD8+ T cells than among CD4+ T cells.

Patients with a history of autoimmune disease or receiving systemic immunosuppression were excluded from the trial. In every dose cohort, peripheral blood was drawn for TCR sequencing at baseline, cycle 4 day 1, and cycle 7 day 1. Samples were obtained from an open-label, multicenter, first-in-human phase I dose-escalation trial of ivuxolimab. Adults with locally advanced or metastatic melanoma, renal cell carcinoma, hepatocellular carcinoma or head and neck squamous cell carcinoma were enrolled in the trial. Before TCR sequencing, CD4+ T cells and CD8+ T cells were sorted from peripheral blood as separate populations. To sequence the TCRbeta CDR3 region, genomic DNA was isolated from the sorted cells. The immunoSEQ Assay was used for sequencing of TCRbeta CDR3 regions. TCRdb stores this immuneACCESS table with in-frame sequences only. Part of the clones is absent; in the studies checked, under half of the shortfall reflects unresolved V genes, and no reason is known for the rest. For this sample the table gives some 97,000 clones, of which around 90% were detected only once. The top ten clones comprise about 0.49% of the sample.

The V and J segments used are TRBV29-1 and TRBJ2-2; no D gene can be assigned with confidence. The sequenced sample was CD4+ or CD8+ T cells sorted from blood, obtained in a trial of the OX40 agonist ivuxolimab. The sequence was collected from an adult with an advanced solid tumor such as melanoma, head and neck, liver or kidney cancer. Here is the DNA: TGCAGCGTTGGGACGAACGGGGAGCTGTTTTTT. This yields the protein CSVGTNGELFF.